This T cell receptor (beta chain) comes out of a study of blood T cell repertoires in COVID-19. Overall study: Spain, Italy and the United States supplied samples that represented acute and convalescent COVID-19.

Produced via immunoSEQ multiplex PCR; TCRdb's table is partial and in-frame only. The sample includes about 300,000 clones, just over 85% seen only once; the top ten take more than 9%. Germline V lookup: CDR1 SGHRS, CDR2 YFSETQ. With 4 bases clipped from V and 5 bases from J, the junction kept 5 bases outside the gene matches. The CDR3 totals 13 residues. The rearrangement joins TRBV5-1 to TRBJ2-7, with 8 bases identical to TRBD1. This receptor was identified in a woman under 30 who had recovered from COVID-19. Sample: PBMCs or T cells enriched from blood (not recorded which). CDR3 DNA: TGCGCCAGCAGCACCGACAGGGGCGACGAGCAGTACTTC. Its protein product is CASSTDRGDEQYF.